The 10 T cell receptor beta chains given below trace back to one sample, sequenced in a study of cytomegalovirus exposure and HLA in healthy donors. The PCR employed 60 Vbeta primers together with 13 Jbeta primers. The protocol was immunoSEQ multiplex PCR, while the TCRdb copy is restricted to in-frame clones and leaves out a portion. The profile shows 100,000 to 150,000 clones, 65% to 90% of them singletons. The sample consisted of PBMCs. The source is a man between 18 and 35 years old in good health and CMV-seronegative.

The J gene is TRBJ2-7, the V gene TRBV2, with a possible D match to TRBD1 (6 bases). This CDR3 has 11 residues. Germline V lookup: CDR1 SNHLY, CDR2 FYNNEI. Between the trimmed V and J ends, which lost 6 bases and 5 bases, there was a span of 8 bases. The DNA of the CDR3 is TGTGCCAGCAGACAGGGTCACGAGCAGTACTTC. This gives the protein CASRQGHEQYF.

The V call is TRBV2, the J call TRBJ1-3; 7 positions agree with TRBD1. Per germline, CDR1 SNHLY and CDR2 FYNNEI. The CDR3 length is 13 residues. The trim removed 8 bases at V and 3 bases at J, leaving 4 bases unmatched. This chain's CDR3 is CASVQGYGNTIYF. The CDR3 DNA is TGTGCCAGCGTACAGGGGTATGGAAACACCATATATTTT. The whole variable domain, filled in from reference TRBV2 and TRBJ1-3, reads EPEVTQTPSHQVTQMGQEVILRCVPISNHLYFYWYRQILGQKVEFLVSFYNNEISEKSEIFDDQFSVERPDGSNFTLKIRSTKLEDSAMYFCASVQGYGNTIYFGEGSWLTVV.

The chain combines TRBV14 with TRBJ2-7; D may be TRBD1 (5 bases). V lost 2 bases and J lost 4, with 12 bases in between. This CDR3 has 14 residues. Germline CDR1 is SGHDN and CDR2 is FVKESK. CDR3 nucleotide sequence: TGTGCCAGCAGCCAACTGGGGCTGCCTTACGAGCAGTACTTC. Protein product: CASSQLGLPYEQYF.

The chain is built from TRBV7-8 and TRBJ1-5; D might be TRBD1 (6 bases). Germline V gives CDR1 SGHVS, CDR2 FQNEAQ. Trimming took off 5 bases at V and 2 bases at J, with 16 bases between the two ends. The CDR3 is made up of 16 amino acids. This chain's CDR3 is CASSQNRAPGNQPQHF. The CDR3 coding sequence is TGTGCCAGCAGCCAAAACAGGGCCCCGGGCAATCAGCCCCAGCATTTT.

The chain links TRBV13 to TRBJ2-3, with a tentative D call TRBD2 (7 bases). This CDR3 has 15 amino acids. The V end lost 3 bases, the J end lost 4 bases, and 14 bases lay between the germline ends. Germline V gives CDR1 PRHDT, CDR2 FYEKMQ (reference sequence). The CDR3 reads CASSFRGGASDTQYF. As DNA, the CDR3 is TGTGCCAGCAGCTTTCGAGGGGGGGCATCAGATACGCAGTATTTT.

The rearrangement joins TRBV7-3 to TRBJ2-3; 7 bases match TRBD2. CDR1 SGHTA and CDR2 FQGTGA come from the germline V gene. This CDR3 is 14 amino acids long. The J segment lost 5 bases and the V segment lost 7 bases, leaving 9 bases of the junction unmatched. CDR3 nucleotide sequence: TGTGCCAGCACCCCCGGGGGGTTACAAGATACGCAGTATTTT. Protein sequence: CASTPGGLQDTQYF. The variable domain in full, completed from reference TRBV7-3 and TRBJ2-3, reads GAGVSQTPSNKVTEKGKYVELRCDPISGHTALYWYRQSLGQGPEFLIYFQGTGAADDSGLPNDRFFAVRPEGSVSTLKIQRTERGDSAVYLCASTPGGLQDTQYFGPGTRLTVL.

CDR3 residues: CAISEAQGYKVSGNTIYF. CDR3 nucleotides: TGTGCCATCAGTGAGGCACAGGGGTACAAGGTCTCTGGAAACACCATATATTTT. The chain recombines TRBV10-3 with TRBJ1-3, with 7 positions matching TRBD1. The germline V gene has CDR1 ENHRY and CDR2 SYGVKD. This CDR3 region has 18 residues. With V trimmed by 2 bases and J by 0 bases, 10 bases remained unmatched.

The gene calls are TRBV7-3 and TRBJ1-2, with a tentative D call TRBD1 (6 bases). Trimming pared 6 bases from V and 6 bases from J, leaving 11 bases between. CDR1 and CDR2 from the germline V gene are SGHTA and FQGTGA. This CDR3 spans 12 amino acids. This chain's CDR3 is CASSKAGDGYTF. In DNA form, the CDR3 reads TGTGCCAGCAGTAAGGCAGGGGATGGCTACACCTTC.

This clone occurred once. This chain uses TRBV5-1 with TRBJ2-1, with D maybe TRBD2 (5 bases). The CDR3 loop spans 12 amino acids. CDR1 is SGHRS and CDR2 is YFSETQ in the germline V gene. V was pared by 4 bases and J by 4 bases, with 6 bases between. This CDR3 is CASSRTYNEQFF. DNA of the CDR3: TGCGCCAGCAGCCGGACTTACAATGAGCAGTTCTTC.

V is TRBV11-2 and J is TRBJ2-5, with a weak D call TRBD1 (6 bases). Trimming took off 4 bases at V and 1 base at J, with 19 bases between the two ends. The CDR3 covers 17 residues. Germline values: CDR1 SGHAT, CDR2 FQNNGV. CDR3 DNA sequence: TGTGCCAGCAGCTCCATTGGGGGCACTCGGGGCCAAGAGACCCAGTACTTC. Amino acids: CASSSIGGTRGQETQYF.